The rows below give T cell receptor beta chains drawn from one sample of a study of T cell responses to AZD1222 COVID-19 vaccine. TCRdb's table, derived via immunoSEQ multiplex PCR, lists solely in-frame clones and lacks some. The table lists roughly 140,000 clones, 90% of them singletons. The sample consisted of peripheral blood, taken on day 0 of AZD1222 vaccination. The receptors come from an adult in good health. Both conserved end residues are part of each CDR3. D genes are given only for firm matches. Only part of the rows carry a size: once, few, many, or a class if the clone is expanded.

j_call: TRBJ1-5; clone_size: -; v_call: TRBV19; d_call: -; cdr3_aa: CASSIVGPVGSQPQHF; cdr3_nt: TGTGCCAGTAGTATAGTTGGTCCCGTAGGGAGTCAGCCCCAGCATTTT
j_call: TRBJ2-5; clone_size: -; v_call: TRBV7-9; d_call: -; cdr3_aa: CASSLRGGGETQYF; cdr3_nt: TGTGCCAGCAGCTTGAGGGGAGGGGGAGAGACCCAGTACTTC
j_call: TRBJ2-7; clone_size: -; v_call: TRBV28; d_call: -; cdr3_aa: CASSPSRFTYEQYF; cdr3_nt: TGTGCCAGCAGTCCTAGCCGATTTACCTACGAGCAGTACTTC
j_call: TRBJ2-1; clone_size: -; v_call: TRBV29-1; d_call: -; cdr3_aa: CSVEDPSGEQFF; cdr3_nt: TGCAGCGTTGAAGATCCATCCGGTGAGCAGTTCTTC
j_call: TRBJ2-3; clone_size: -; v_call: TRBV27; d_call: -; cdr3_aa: CASSPLQSTDTQYF; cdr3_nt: TGTGCCAGCAGTCCCCTACAGAGCACAGATACGCAGTATTTT
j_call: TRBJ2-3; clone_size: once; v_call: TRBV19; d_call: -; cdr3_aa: CASSIEVCLGASTDTQYF; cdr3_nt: TGTGCCAGTAGTATCGAGGTGTGTTTAGGGGCTAGCACAGATACGCAGTATTTT
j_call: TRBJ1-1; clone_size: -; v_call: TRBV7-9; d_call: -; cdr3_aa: CASSLPGMNTEAFF; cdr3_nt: TGTGCCAGCAGCTTGCCAGGGATGAACACTGAAGCTTTCTTT
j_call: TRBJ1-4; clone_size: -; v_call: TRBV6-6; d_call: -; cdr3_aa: CASSTPLETNEKLFF; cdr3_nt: TGTGCCAGCAGTACCCCATTGGAGACTAATGAAAAACTGTTTTTT
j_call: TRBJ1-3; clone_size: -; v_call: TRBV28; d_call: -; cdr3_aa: CASSLGRRSGNTIYF; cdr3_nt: TGTGCCAGCAGTTTAGGTCGCCGCTCTGGAAACACCATATATTTT
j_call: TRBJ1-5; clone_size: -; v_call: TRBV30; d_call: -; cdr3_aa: CAWSMGHYGQPQHF; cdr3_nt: TGTGCCTGGAGTATGGGACATTACGGTCAGCCCCAGCATTTT
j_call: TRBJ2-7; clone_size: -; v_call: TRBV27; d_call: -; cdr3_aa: CASSPRDISYEQYF; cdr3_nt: TGTGCCAGCAGTCCCCGGGACATCTCCTACGAGCAGTACTTC
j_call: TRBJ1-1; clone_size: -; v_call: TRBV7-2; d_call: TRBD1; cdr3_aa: CASSLAVQGEVAEAFF; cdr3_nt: TGTGCCAGCAGCTTAGCGGTACAGGGGGAGGTGGCTGAAGCTTTCTTT
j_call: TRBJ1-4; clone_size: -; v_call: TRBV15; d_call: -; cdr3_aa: CATSRGPNEKLFF; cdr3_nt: TGTGCCACCAGCAGGGGGCCTAATGAAAAACTGTTTTTT
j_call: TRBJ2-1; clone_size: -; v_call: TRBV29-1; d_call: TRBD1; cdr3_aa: CSVPGTGSYNEQFF; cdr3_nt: TGCAGCGTCCCCGGGACAGGGTCCTACAATGAGCAGTTCTTC
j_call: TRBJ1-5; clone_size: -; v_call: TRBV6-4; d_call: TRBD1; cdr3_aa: CASSDPQGACNQPQHF; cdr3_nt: TGTGCCAGCAGTGATCCTCAGGGGGCCTGCAATCAGCCCCAGCATTTT
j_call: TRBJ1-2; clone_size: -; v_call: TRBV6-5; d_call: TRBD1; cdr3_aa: CASSQDRDRLYGYTF; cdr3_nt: TGTGCCAGCAGCCAAGACAGGGACCGACTCTATGGCTACACCTTC
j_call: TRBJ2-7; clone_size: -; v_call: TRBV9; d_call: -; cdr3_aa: CASSVGYGTYEQYF; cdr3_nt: TGTGCCAGCAGCGTAGGCTACGGAACCTACGAGCAGTACTTC
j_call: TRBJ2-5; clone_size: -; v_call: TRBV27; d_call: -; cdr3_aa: CASSLGPQPGETQYF; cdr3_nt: TGTGCCAGCAGTTTAGGTCCGCAGCCGGGAGAGACCCAGTACTTC
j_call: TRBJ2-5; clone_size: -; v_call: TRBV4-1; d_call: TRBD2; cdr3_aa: CASSHYRGLAGVRETQYF; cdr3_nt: TGCGCCAGCAGCCATTACCGAGGGCTAGCGGGAGTGAGGGAGACCCAGTACTTC
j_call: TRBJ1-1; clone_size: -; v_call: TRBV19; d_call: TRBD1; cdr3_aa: CASSRTGNTEAFF; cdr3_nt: TGTGCCAGTAGTAGGACAGGGAACACTGAAGCTTTCTTT
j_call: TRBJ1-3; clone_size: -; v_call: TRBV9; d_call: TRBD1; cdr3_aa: CASSVEGTERIYSGNTIYF; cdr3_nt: TGTGCCAGCAGCGTAGAAGGGACAGAGAGGATTTACTCTGGAAACACCATATATTTT
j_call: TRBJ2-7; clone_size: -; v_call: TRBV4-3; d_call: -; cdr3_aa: CASSQDGWGKLEQYF; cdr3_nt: TGCGCCAGCAGCCAAGATGGTTGGGGAAAGCTTGAGCAGTACTTC
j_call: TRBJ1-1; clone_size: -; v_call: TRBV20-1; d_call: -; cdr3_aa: CSAPLHPEAFF; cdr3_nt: TGCAGTGCCCCTTTACACCCAGAAGCTTTCTTT
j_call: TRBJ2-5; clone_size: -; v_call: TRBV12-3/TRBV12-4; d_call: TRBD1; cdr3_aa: CASRAPDRETQYF; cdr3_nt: TGTGCCAGCAGAGCGCCGGACAGGGAGACCCAGTACTTC
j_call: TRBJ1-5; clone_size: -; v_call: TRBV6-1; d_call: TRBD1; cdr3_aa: CASSAKDRGRPHNQPQHF; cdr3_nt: TGTGCCAGCAGTGCAAAGGACAGGGGGCGCCCCCACAATCAGCCCCAGCATTTT
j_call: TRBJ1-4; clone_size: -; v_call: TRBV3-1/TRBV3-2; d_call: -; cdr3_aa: CASSQGRGIGNEKLFF; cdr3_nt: TGTGCCAGCAGCCAGGGCAGGGGAATCGGAAATGAAAAACTGTTTTTT
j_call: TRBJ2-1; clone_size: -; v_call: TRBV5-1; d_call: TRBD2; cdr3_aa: CASSLDIRERGSGRMYNEQFF; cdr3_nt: TGCGCCAGCAGCTTGGATATACGGGAAAGGGGTAGCGGGAGAATGTACAATGAGCAGTTCTTC
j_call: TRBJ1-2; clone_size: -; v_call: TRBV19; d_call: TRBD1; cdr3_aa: CASREQGNYGYTF; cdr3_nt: TGTGCCAGTCGCGAACAGGGGAACTATGGCTACACCTTC
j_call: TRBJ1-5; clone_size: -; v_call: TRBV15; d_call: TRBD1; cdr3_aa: CATSSNDRASNQPQHF; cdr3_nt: TGTGCCACCAGCAGCAACGACAGGGCTAGCAATCAGCCCCAGCATTTT
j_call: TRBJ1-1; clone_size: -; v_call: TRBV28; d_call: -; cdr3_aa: CASSSRGFWGTEAFF; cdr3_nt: TGTGCCAGCAGTTCTAGGGGGTTTTGGGGCACTGAAGCTTTCTTT
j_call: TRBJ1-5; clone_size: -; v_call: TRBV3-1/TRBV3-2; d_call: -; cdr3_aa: CASSQGQTYQPQHF; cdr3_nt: TGTGCCAGCAGCCAAGGACAGACTTATCAGCCCCAGCATTTT
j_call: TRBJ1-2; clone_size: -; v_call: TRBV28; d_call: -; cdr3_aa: CASSYPTGGINGYTF; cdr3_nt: TGTGCCAGCAGTTACCCCACGGGCGGGATAAATGGCTACACCTTC
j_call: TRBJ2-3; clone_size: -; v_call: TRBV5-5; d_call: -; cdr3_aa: CASSSRGAGSTDTQYF; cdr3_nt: TGTGCCAGCAGCTCCCGGGGGGCCGGTAGCACAGATACGCAGTATTTT
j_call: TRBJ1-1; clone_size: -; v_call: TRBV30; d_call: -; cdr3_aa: CAWSPVNTEAFF; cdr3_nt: TGTGCCTGGAGCCCGGTGAACACTGAAGCTTTCTTT
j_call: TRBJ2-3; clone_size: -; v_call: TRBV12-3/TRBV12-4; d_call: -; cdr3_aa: CASSLGTDTQYF; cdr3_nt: TGTGCCAGCAGTTTAGGGACAGATACGCAGTATTTT
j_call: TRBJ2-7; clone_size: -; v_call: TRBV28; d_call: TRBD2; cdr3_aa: CASRIWTSGIYEQYF; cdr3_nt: TGTGCCAGCAGGATTTGGACTAGCGGGATCTACGAGCAGTACTTC
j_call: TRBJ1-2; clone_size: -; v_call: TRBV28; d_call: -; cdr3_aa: CASSTGLSNYGYTF; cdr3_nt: TGTGCCAGCAGTACCGGACTATCTAACTATGGCTACACCTTC
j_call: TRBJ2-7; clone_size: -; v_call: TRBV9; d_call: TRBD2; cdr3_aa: CASSLSGSTLEQYF; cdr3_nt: TGTGCCAGCAGCCTTAGCGGGAGTACCCTCGAGCAGTACTTC
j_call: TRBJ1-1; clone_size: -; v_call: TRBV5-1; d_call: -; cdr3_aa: CASSFILGYTEAFF; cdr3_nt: TGCGCCAGCAGCTTTATTCTGGGTTACACTGAAGCTTTCTTT
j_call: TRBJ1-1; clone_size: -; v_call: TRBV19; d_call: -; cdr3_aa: CASSISDSGNTEAFF; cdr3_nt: TGTGCCAGTAGTATATCGGATTCGGGGAACACTGAAGCTTTCTTT
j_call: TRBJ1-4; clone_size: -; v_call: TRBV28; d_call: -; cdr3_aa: CASRTNREGEKLFF; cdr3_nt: TGTGCCAGCAGAACTAACAGGGAGGGTGAAAAACTGTTTTTT